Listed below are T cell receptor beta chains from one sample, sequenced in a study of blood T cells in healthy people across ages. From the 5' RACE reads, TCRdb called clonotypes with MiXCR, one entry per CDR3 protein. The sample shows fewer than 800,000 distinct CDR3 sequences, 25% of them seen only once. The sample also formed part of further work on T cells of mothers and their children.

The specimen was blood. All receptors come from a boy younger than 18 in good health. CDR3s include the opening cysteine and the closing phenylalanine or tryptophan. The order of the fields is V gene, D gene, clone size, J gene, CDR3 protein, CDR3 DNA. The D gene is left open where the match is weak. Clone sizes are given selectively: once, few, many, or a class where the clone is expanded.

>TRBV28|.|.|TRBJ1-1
CASSWRWGDEDTEAFF
TGTGCCAGCAGTTGGAGATGGGGGGATGAAGACACTGAAGCTTTCTTT
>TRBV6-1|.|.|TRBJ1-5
CASSEIGVENQPQHF
TGTGCCAGCAGTGAAATAGGGGTTGAGAATCAGCCCCAGCATTTT
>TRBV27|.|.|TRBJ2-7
CASRLGRRNEQYF
TGTGCCAGCCGGTTGGGTCGGAGGAACGAGCAGTACTTC
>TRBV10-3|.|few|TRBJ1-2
CAITVTDSLLNYGYTF
TGTGCCATCACCGTCACCGACAGCCTACTTAACTATGGCTACACCTTC
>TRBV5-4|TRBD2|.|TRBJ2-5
CASSALTSGGAGETQYF
TGTGCCAGCAGCGCACTGACTAGCGGGGGGGCGGGGGAGACCCAGTACTTC
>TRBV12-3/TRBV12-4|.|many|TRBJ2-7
CASSTDSYEQYF
TGTGCCAGCAGCACGGACAGCTACGAGCAGTACTTC
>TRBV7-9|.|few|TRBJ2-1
CASSLAGTHGGNEQFF
TGTGCCAGCAGCTTAGCGGGTACCCATGGGGGCAATGAGCAGTTCTTC
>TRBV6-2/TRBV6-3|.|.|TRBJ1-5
CASTEGYSNQPQHF
TGTGCCAGCACCGAGGGCTATAGCAATCAGCCCCAGCATTTT
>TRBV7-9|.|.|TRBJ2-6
CASSLAVFLLDSGANVLTF
TGTGCCAGCAGCTTAGCAGTCTTTTTGCTGGACTCTGGGGCCAACGTCCTGACTTTC
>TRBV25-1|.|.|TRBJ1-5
CASSGPIGPQHF
TGTGCCAGCAGTGGTCCGATTGGGCCCCAGCATTTT
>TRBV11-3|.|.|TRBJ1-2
CASSKAAIRSNYGYTF
TGTGCCAGCAGCAAAGCAGCTATTCGATCGAACTATGGCTACACCTTC
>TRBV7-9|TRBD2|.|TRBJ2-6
CASTNGRAGNSGANVLTF
TGTGCCAGCACCAACGGCCGAGCGGGGAATTCTGGGGCCAACGTCCTGACTTTC
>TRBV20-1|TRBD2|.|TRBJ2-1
CRAPSGRAAEQFF
TGCAGGGCCCCCAGCGGGAGGGCCGCTGAGCAGTTCTTC
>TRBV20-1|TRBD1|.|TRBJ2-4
CSARTGGGLNIQYF
TGCAGTGCTAGGACAGGGGGCGGTTTAAACATTCAGTACTTC
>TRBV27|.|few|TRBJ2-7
CASRRSLSYEQYF
TGTGCTAGCCGGAGATCGCTATCCTACGAGCAGTACTTC
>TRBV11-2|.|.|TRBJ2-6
CANSLGSGANVLTF
TGTGCCAACAGCTTAGGGTCTGGGGCCAACGTCCTGACTTTC
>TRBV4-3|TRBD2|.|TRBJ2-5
CASSQNPSGQETQYF
TGCGCCAGCAGCCAAAACCCTAGCGGACAAGAGACCCAGTACTTC
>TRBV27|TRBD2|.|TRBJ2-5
CASSQWTSGGPPGETQYF
TGTGCCAGCAGTCAGTGGACTAGCGGGGGGCCCCCAGGGGAGACCCAGTACTTC
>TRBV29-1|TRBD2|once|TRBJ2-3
CSVGIGEGKVGRGTQYF
TGCAGCGTTGGTATTGGGGAGGGAAAGGTCGGTCGGGGTACGCAGTATTTT
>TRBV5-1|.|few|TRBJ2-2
CATAGGIGTGELFF
TGCGCCACCGCCGGAGGAATCGGTACCGGGGAGCTGTTTTTT
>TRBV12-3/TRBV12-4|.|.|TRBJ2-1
CASSTTPTYNEQFF
TGTGCCAGCAGTACGACTCCGACCTACAATGAGCAGTTCTTC
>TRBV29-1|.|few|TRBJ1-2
CSVGVGYTF
TGCAGCGTAGGGGTCGGCTACACCTTC
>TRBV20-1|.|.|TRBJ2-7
CSAMEGGYEQYF
TGCAGTGCCATGGAGGGAGGCTACGAGCAGTACTTC
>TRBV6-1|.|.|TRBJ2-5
CASSEAGGQQETQYF
TGTGCCAGCAGTGAAGCGGGGGGACAGCAAGAGACCCAGTACTTC
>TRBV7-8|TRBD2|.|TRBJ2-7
CASSFDREGSGSSYEQYF
TGTGCCAGCAGCTTTGACAGAGAGGGTAGCGGGAGCTCCTACGAGCAGTACTTC
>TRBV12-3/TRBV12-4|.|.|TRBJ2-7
CASRGDSGREQYF
TGTGCCAGCAGGGGGGACTCGGGACGGGAGCAGTACTTC
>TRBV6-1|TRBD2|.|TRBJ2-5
CASSEASGRAETQYF
TGTGCCAGCAGTGAAGCTAGCGGGAGGGCCGAGACCCAGTACTTC
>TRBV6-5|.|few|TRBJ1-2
CASSYSQNGGNYDYTF
TGTGCCAGCAGTTACTCGCAGAACGGGGGTAACTATGACTACACCTTC
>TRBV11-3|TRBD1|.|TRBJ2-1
CASSLATGIRSYNEQFF
TGTGCCAGCAGCTTAGCGACAGGGATCCGGTCCTACAATGAGCAGTTCTTC
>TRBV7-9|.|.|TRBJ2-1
CASTNSGAGAGYNEQFF
TGTGCCAGCACCAATTCGGGGGCGGGAGCAGGCTACAATGAGCAGTTCTTC
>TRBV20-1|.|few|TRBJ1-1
CSAKPEAFF
TGCAGTGCTAAGCCTGAAGCTTTCTTT
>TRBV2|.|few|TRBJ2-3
CASLDQRGTDTQYF
TGTGCCAGTCTAGACCAGCGTGGCACAGATACGCAGTATTTT
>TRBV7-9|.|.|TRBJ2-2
CASIPVGELFF
TGTGCCAGCATCCCCGTGGGGGAGCTGTTTTTT
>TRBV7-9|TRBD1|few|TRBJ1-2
CASSLAQGQSYGYTF
TGTGCCAGCAGCTTGGCGCAGGGACAGTCCTATGGCTACACCTTC
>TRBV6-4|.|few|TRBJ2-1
CASSDTGDEQFF
TGTGCCAGCAGTGACACGGGCGATGAGCAGTTCTTC
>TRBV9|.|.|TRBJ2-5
CASSPARAQETQYF
TGTGCCAGCAGCCCCGCCAGGGCGCAAGAGACCCAGTACTTC
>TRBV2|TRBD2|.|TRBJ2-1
CASSESGGSSYNEQFF
TGTGCCAGCAGTGAATCGGGGGGTAGCTCCTACAATGAGCAGTTCTTC
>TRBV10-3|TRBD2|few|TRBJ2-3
CAISPLAGDTDTQYF
TGTGCCATCAGCCCCCTAGCGGGGGACACAGATACGCAGTATTTT
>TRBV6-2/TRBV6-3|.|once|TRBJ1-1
CASSYSSRGREAFF
TGTGCCAGCAGTTACTCGAGCCGGGGCCGGGAAGCTTTCTTT
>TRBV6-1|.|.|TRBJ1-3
CASSEYGGGFGNTIYF
TGTGCCAGCAGTGAATATGGGGGGGGGTTCGGAAACACCATATATTTT
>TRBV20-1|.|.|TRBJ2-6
CSARELSGANVLTF
TGCAGTGCTAGAGAACTCTCTGGGGCCAACGTCCTGACTTTC
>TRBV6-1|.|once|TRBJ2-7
CASSDMSGRVDEQYF
TGTGCCAGCAGCGACATGTCGGGCAGGGTAGACGAGCAGTACTTC
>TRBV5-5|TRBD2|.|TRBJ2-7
CASSRSESGGAYEQYF
TGTGCCAGCAGCCGTAGTGAGAGCGGGGGAGCCTACGAGCAGTACTTC
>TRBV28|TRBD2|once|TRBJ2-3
CASRGLVLSTDTQYF
TGTGCCAGCAGAGGACTAGTTCTAAGCACAGATACGCAGTATTTT
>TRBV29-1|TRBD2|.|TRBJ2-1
CSVAGLVSYNEQFF
TGCAGCGTTGCGGGACTAGTTTCTTACAATGAGCAGTTCTTC
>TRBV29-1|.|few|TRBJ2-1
CSVEGGASSYNEQFF
TGCAGCGTTGAAGGCGGGGCCAGCTCCTACAATGAGCAGTTCTTC
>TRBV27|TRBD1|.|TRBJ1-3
CASSVRDRGNTIYF
TGTGCCAGCAGTGTCCGGGACAGGGGGAACACCATATATTTT
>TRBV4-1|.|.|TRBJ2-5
CASGQVASVETQYF
TGCGCCAGCGGCCAAGTCGCTAGTGTTGAGACCCAGTACTTC
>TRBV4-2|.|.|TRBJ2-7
CASSQEAVSSYEQYF
TGTGCCAGCAGCCAAGAGGCGGTGAGCTCCTACGAGCAGTACTTC
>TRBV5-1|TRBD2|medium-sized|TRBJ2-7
CASRTSGGPYEQYF
TGCGCCAGCAGAACTAGCGGGGGGCCCTACGAGCAGTACTTC
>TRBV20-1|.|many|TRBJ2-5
CSAIIGKQETQYF
TGCAGTGCTATCATCGGTAAACAAGAGACCCAGTACTTC
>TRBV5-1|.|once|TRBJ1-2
CASSLGDPEAYGYTF
TGCGCCAGCAGCTTGGGGGACCCGGAGGCCTATGGCTACACCTTC
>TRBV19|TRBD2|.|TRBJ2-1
CASSIGGASGGSSYNEQFF
TGTGCCAGTAGTATAGGGGGGGCTAGCGGGGGGAGCTCCTACAATGAGCAGTTCTTC
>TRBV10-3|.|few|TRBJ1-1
CAISESAGAGNTEAFF
TGTGCCATCAGTGAGTCCGCAGGGGCGGGGAACACTGAAGCTTTCTTT
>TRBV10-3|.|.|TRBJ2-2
CAISDFDGELFF
TGTGCCATCAGTGACTTTGACGGGGAGCTGTTTTTT
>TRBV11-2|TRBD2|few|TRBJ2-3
CASSLTGGTVDTQYF
TGTGCCAGCAGCTTAACGGGGGGGACTGTAGATACGCAGTATTTT
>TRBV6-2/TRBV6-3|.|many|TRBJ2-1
CASSYPDNEQFF
TGTGCCAGCAGTTATCCGGACAATGAGCAGTTCTTC
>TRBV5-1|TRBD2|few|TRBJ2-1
CASSPTSGGLLYNEQFF
TGCGCCAGCAGCCCCACTAGCGGGGGGCTCCTTTACAATGAGCAGTTCTTC
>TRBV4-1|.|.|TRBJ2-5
CASSQDLSLETQYF
TGCGCCAGCAGCCAAGATCTCAGCTTGGAGACCCAGTACTTC
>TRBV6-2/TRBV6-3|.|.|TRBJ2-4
CASSYVNPDIQYF
TGTGCCAGCAGTTACGTAAATCCGGACATTCAGTACTTC